These 27 T cell receptor beta chains were all obtained from the same sample, sequenced in a study of blood T cell repertoires in COVID-19. The repertoire was sequenced with immunoSEQ multiplex PCR; TCRdb's copy has only in-frame clones and lacks some. The data show about 100,000 clones, over 60% seen once. Sequenced: peripheral blood. Receptor source: a man aged 65 to 79 with acute or convalescent COVID-19.

V is TRBV10-3 and J is TRBJ1-1; 10 nucleotides match TRBD1. CDR1 and CDR2 (germline): ENHRY, SYGVKD. V gave up 6 bases and J gave up 3 bases; unmatched junction bases: 4. The CDR3 is 14 amino acids. CDR3 amino acids: CAISIGTGDTEAFF. CDR3 sequence (DNA): TGTGCCATCAGCATCGGGACAGGGGACACTGAAGCTTTCTTT.

The rearrangement uses TRBV11-1 and TRBJ2-5, with TRBD1 as a possible D gene (6 bases). The CDR3 totals 14 residues. V was clipped by 1 base and J by 0 bases, with 6 bases between them. Germline CDR1 and CDR2: SGHAT and FQDESV (reference sequence). The CDR3 DNA reads TGTGCCAGCAGCTTAGGGACAGACCAAGAGACCCAGTACTTC. It encodes CASSLGTDQETQYF.

This clone occurred a few times. This chain links TRBV19 with TRBJ2-5; TRBD1 aligns across 9 bases. The CDR3 sequence is 13 residues long. Germline CDR1 is LNHDA and CDR2 is SQIVND (reference sequence). V shed 6 bases, J shed 5 bases, and the junction held 4 bases outside the gene matches. The CDR3 DNA reads TGTGCCAGTAGGACAGGGGGGAAGGAGACCCAGTACTTC. Its translation: CASRTGGKETQYF.

This chain joins TRBV6-2 or TRBV6-3 and TRBJ2-2, with D maybe TRBD1 (5 bases). V lost 4 bases, J lost 2 bases, and 11 bases lay in between. The CDR3 extends over 15 amino acids. Per the germline V gene, CDR1 is MNHEY and CDR2 is SVGEGT. Here the CDR3 DNA reads TGTGCCAGCAGTTCAGGGTGGCTTAACACCGGGGAGCTGTTTTTT. Protein product: CASSSGWLNTGELFF.

The chain is built from TRBV18 and TRBJ2-7, with 10 nucleotides matching TRBD1. The V gene end was trimmed by 4 bases and the J gene end by 3 bases; junction bases not matched to a gene: 6. The CDR3 runs to 15 residues. Per germline, CDR1 KGHSH and CDR2 LQKENI. The CDR3 is CASSRDRGLIYEQYF. The CDR3 DNA follows: TGTGCCAGCTCACGCGACAGGGGGCTTATCTACGAGCAGTACTTC.

A remark on this clone: This sample includes further DNA sequences coding for the same CDR3. The chain links TRBV3-1 (or the pseudogene TRBV3-2) to TRBJ1-3; 7 bases agree with TRBD1. The CDR3 runs to 15 residues. Germline loops: CDR1 LGHDT, CDR2 YNNKEL (reference sequence). The V and J ends lost 4 bases and 0 bases, in that order; junction bases with no gene match: 3. CDR3 loop: CASSRQGNSGNTIYF. CDR3 bases: TGTGCCAGCAGCCGACAGGGAAACTCTGGAAACACCATATATTTT.

The V gene is TRBV6-2 or TRBV6-3, the J gene TRBJ1-5, with 10 bases lining up with TRBD1. V lost 6 bases, J lost 5 bases, and 13 bases stayed unmatched. CDR1 is MNHEY, CDR2 SVGEGT, per germline. This CDR3 comprises 17 residues. As DNA, the CDR3 is TGTGCCAGCAGCTATAGGGCCGGGACAGGGGCCCATCAGCCCCAGCATTTT. Translation gives CASSYRAGTGAHQPQHF.

The chain joins TRBV7-2 to TRBJ2-3; weak D call: TRBD1 (8 bases). V was pared by 5 bases and J by 4 bases, with 25 bases between. Germline loops: CDR1 SGHTA, CDR2 FQGNSA. The CDR3 is 18 amino acids. The CDR3 sequence is CASSPAPYRGRGPDTQYF. CDR3 sequence (DNA): TGTGCCAGCAGCCCGGCCCCTTACAGGGGGAGGGGACCAGATACGCAGTATTTT. The full variable domain, in which reference TRBV7-2 and TRBJ2-3 provide the parts outside the CDR3, is GAGVSQSPSNKVTEKGKDVELRCDPISGHTALYWYRQSLGQGLEFLIYFQGNSAPDKSGLPSDRFSAERTGGSVSTLTIQRTQQEDSAVYLCASSPAPYRGRGPDTQYFGPGTRLTVL.

The chain recombines TRBV5-1 with TRBJ2-5; maybe TRBD2 (6 bases). With 0 bases removed from V and 2 bases from J, the gap between germline ends came to 14 bases. The CDR3 sequence is 16 residues long. Germline-derived CDR1 and CDR2 are SGHRS and YFSETQ. This CDR3 reads CASSLEPGGKQETQYF. In nucleotides, the CDR3 is TGCGCCAGCAGCTTGGAACCCGGGGGAAAACAAGAGACCCAGTACTTC. The variable domain in full, completed from reference TRBV5-1 and TRBJ2-5, reads KAGVTQTPRYLIKTRGQQVTLSCSPISGHRSVSWYQQTPGQGLQFLFEYFSETQRNKGNFPGRFSGRQFSNSRSEMNVSTLELGDSALYLCASSLEPGGKQETQYFGPGTRLLVL.

J is TRBJ1-1 and V is TRBV2; unclear D gene. This CDR3 contains 13 residues. Germline V gene sequence: CDR1 SNHLY, CDR2 FYNNEI. V was clipped by 6 bases and J by 1 base, with 9 bases between them. The CDR3 DNA follows: TGTGCCAGCAGAGGTGGGCGGAACACTGAAGCTTTCTTT. Amino acid sequence: CASRGGRNTEAFF.

Of note for this clone: In the same sample, other DNA sequences code for this CDR3. V gene TRBV5-6 combines with J gene TRBJ1-1, with TRBD1 identical over 7 bases. CDR1 is SGHDT and CDR2 is YYEEEE in the germline V gene. The CDR3 runs 12 residues. Trimming removed 2 bases from V and 8 bases from J; junction bases left unmatched: 3. The CDR3 here is CASSFLDREAFF. CDR3 in DNA: TGTGCCAGCAGCTTCTTGGACAGGGAAGCTTTCTTT. The full variable domain, with the rest looked up from reference TRBV5-6 and TRBJ1-1, is DAGVTQSPTHLIKTRGQQVTLRCSPKSGHDTVSWYQQALGQGPQFIFQYYEEEERQRGNFPDRFSGHQFPNYSSELNVNALLLGDSALYLCASSFLDREAFFGQGTRLTVV.

The chain couples TRBV9 to TRBJ2-7, with a possible D match to TRBD1 (5 bases). V lost 3 bases to trimming and J lost 1 base, with 17 bases between them. The CDR3 extends over 16 amino acids. The V gene's germline CDR1 is SGDLS and CDR2 YYNGEE. In DNA form, the CDR3 reads TGTGCCAGCAGCGAGGGGATCCGACAAGATTCCTACGAGCAGTACTTC. Translated, it gives CASSEGIRQDSYEQYF.

The chain combines TRBV7-9 with TRBJ2-7; TRBD1 is a possible D gene (6 bases). Germline V lookup: CDR1 SEHNR, CDR2 FQNEAQ (reference sequence). The V end lost 5 bases, the J end lost 7 bases, and 15 bases lay between the germline ends. The CDR3 is 13 residues long. The CDR3 region is CASSPPGTSEQYF. DNA of the CDR3: TGTGCCAGCAGCCCTCCCGGGACAAGTGAGCAGTACTTC.

This clone was counted only a few times. The chain joins TRBV9 to TRBJ1-4; D unclear. Trimming shortened V by 0 bases and J by 0 bases, and 12 bases separated the two germline ends. The CDR3 has 17 amino acids. Germline CDR1 is SGDLS and CDR2 is YYNGEE. The CDR3 here is CASSVALGESTNEKLFF. DNA for the CDR3: TGTGCCAGCAGCGTAGCTTTGGGCGAGTCAACTAATGAAAAACTGTTTTTT.

The CDR3 protein is CSVEGRGGAFF. The CDR3 DNA reads TGCAGCGTTGAGGGAAGAGGGGGAGCTTTCTTT. This rearrangement joins TRBV29-1 to TRBJ1-1, with D tentatively TRBD1 (6 bases). V shed 3 bases and J shed 10 bases, with 12 bases lying between them. The germline V gene has CDR1 SQVTM and CDR2 ANQGSEA. The CDR3 is 11 amino acids.

The V call is TRBV29-1, the J call TRBJ2-1; 8 bases match TRBD2. CDR3 length: 15 residues. CDR1 is SQVTM and CDR2 is ANQGSEA in the germline V gene. With 4 bases clipped from V and 6 bases from J, the junction kept 11 bases outside the gene matches. CDR3 region: CSVAPDGGATNEQFF. In nucleotides, the CDR3 is TGCAGCGTTGCACCTGACGGGGGGGCTACCAATGAGCAGTTCTTC.

A single count supports this clone. An end of the junction differs from the germline gene, which may be a read error. CDR3: CASSPLAGESTDTQYF. Here the CDR3 DNA reads TGTGCTAGCAGCCCCCTAGCGGGGGAAAGTACAGATACGCAGTATTTT. This chain connects TRBV7-7 to TRBJ2-3; 10 bases line up with TRBD2. This CDR3 has 16 residues. Looked up from germline, CDR1 is SSHAT and CDR2 is FNYEAQ (reference sequence).

The V and J genes are TRBV14 and TRBJ1-2; 8 positions agree with TRBD1. The germline V gene has CDR1 SGHDN and CDR2 FVKESK. This CDR3 is built from 16 residues. The V and J ends lost 0 bases and 3 bases, in that order; junction bases with no gene match: 6. CDR3 sequence reads: CASSQDWTGRDYGYTF. The CDR3 DNA sequence: TGTGCCAGCAGCCAAGATTGGACAGGGCGAGACTATGGCTACACCTTC.

The genes are TRBV5-1 and TRBJ1-2; TRBD1 matches at 8 bases. Trimming took 0 bases from V and 3 from J; bases not matched to a gene: 4. The CDR3 consists of 15 residues. In germline, CDR1 is SGHRS, CDR2 YFSETQ. CDR3 loop: CASSLAGQDHYGYTF. The CDR3 nucleotides are TGCGCCAGCAGCTTGGCGGGACAGGATCACTATGGCTACACCTTC. The complete variable domain, with remaining parts taken from reference TRBV5-1 and TRBJ1-2, reads KAGVTQTPRYLIKTRGQQVTLSCSPISGHRSVSWYQQTPGQGLQFLFEYFSETQRNKGNFPGRFSGRQFSNSRSEMNVSTLELGDSALYLCASSLAGQDHYGYTFGSGTRLTVV.

In this sample, this clone is medium-sized. The rearrangement links TRBV6-5 to TRBJ1-2, with TRBD1 matching over 8 bases. From germline, CDR1 is MNHEY and CDR2 SVGAGI. This CDR3 region has 12 residues. V shed 7 bases and J 4 bases; nucleotides not matched to a gene: 2. The CDR3 DNA reads as TGTGCCAGCAAGGACAGGGTCTATGGCTACACCTTC. Translated: CASKDRVYGYTF.

CDR3 loop: CASNQGSGNTIYF. Written as DNA, the CDR3 is TGTGCCAGCAACCAGGGTTCGGGAAACACCATATATTTT. The rearrangement uses TRBV7-6 and TRBJ1-3, with D perhaps TRBD1 (5 bases). In germline, CDR1 is SGHVS, CDR2 FNYEAQ. V was pared by 7 bases and J by 4 bases, with 11 bases between. This CDR3 spans 13 amino acids.

This chain joins TRBV19 and TRBJ2-3; D is uncertain. CDR3 length: 13 residues. Between the trimmed V and J ends, which lost 1 base and 8 bases, there was a span of 10 bases. Per germline, CDR1 LNHDA and CDR2 SQIVND (reference sequence). The CDR3 reads CASSIGVLGTQYF. CDR3 in DNA: TGTGCCAGTAGTATAGGTGTCCTCGGTACGCAGTATTTT.

This clone has a single count. The rearrangement joins TRBV6-4 to TRBJ2-3; D possibly corresponds to TRBD2 (6 bases). CDR3 length equals 14 residues. Germline V CDR1 and CDR2: MRHNA, SNTAGT. Trimming removed 4 bases at V and 0 bases at J, with 8 bases between. CDR3 region: CASSAGTSTDTQYF. DNA of the CDR3: TGTGCCAGCAGTGCGGGGACTAGCACAGATACGCAGTATTTT.

This clone was counted only a few times. The CDR3 here is CASSQSGTGNYNEQFF. CDR3 sequence (DNA): TGTGCCAGCTCACAATCCGGGACAGGTAACTACAATGAGCAGTTCTTC. This sequence joins TRBV18 and TRBJ2-1; 8 bases match TRBD1. Germline V gives CDR1 KGHSH, CDR2 LQKENI. V shed 4 bases and J 3 bases; nucleotides not matched to a gene: 8. The CDR3 loop spans 16 amino acids.

With regard to this clone: Other DNA sequences within the sample encode an identical CDR3. The genes are TRBV18 and TRBJ1-4; weak D call: TRBD1 (6 bases). There are 15 residues in the CDR3. V was cut by 2 bases and J by 6 bases, with 13 bases left in between. Germline-derived CDR1 and CDR2 are KGHSH and LQKENI. The CDR3 region is CASSPSSRGDEKLFF. Written as DNA, the CDR3 is TGTGCCAGCTCACCATCCTCCAGGGGCGATGAAAAACTGTTTTTT.

J is TRBJ1-1 and V is TRBV5-1; no reliable D call. Germline-derived CDR1 and CDR2 are SGHRS and YFSETQ. The CDR3 spans 13 residues. Trimming took off 3 bases at V and 4 bases at J, with 10 bases between the two ends. The CDR3: CASSSSLGTEAFF. The DNA of the CDR3 is TGCGCCAGCAGCTCTAGTCTAGGCACTGAAGCTTTCTTT.

This clone was seen once. This sequence joins TRBV7-9 and TRBJ1-6; weak D call: TRBD1 (6 bases). Germline CDR1 is SEHNR and CDR2 is FQNEAQ (reference sequence). CDR3 length: 16 amino acids. Trimming stripped 5 bases from V and 0 bases from J, with 11 bases between. CDR3 sequence (DNA): TGTGCCAGCAGCGACGGACAGAGCTCCTATAATTCACCCCTCCACTTT. This gives the protein CASSDGQSSYNSPLHF.